These 19 T cell receptor beta chains originate from one sample sequenced in a study of tissue T cells after allogeneic stem cell transplantation (dated by TCRdb to between 2022 and 2023). The library was prepared using the immunoSEQ multiplex PCR assay. Here the immuneACCESS table is served through TCRdb, limited to in-frame sequences with V and J called. Missing clones are a known gap in these copies; in checked studies unresolved V genes cover under half, and the rest lacks a known reason. Here the sample has fewer than 30,000 clones; roughly 87% occur a single time. The ten largest make up around 3.5% of the sample. The time point label, as the study defines it: recipient (host-origin) PBMCs collected before allo-HCT. The material was blood, obtained before transplantation. The receptors stem from a woman aged 18 to 49 who later had graft-versus-host disease after an allogeneic stem cell transplant.

This CDR3 reads CASSVDGSRNSPLHF. The DNA of the CDR3 is TGTGCCAGCAGCGTCGACGGGTCGCGCAATTCACCCCTCCACTTT. The V and J genes are TRBV9 and TRBJ1-6; D ambiguous. The V gene's germline CDR1 is SGDLS and CDR2 YYNGEE. This CDR3 has 15 amino acids. Trimming removed 2 bases from V and 7 bases from J, with 13 bases in between.

This clone appeared a single time. V gene TRBV6-5 combines with J gene TRBJ1-6; TRBD1 is a possible D gene (5 bases). The CDR3 extends over 14 amino acids. The V end lost 7 bases, the J end lost 6 bases, and 13 bases lay between the germline ends. Germline CDR1 MNHEY, CDR2 SVGAGI. CDR3 residues: CASTYLGPNSPLHF. The CDR3 bases are TGTGCCAGCACCTATCTGGGGCCTAATTCACCCCTCCACTTT.

The chain joins TRBV7-9 to TRBJ1-1; D gene unclear. Trimming left V 1 base short and J 2 bases short, with 11 bases between. CDR1 and CDR2 (germline): SEHNR, FQNEAQ (reference sequence). This CDR3 is built from 15 residues. CDR3 region: CASSLEAFTNTEAFF. CDR3 DNA sequence: TGTGCCAGCAGCTTAGAGGCCTTCACAAACACTGAAGCTTTCTTT.

The chain uses TRBV6-2 or TRBV6-3 and TRBJ2-1, with 10 bases lining up with TRBD2. V shed 2 bases and J 2 bases; nucleotides not matched to a gene: 0. The germline V gene encodes CDR1 MNHEY and CDR2 SVGEGT. The CDR3 has 15 residues. CDR3 residues: CASSYTSGAYNEQFF. DNA for the CDR3: TGTGCCAGCAGTTACACTAGCGGGGCCTACAATGAGCAGTTCTTC.

This rearrangement joins TRBV2 to TRBJ2-5; 7 bases line up with TRBD1. This CDR3 comprises 13 residues. Germline CDR1 reads SNHLY; CDR2 reads FYNNEI. V trimming: 8 bases; J trimming: 1 base; junction bases outside the gene matches: 4. The CDR3 DNA sequence: TGTGCCAGCGTCAGGGACAGCCAAGAGACCCAGTACTTC. Translation gives CASVRDSQETQYF.

The V call is TRBV27, the J call TRBJ2-7; D tentatively reads TRBD1 or TRBD2 (5 bases each). V was shortened by 5 bases and J by 2 bases, with 13 bases between the two germline ends. The germline V gene has CDR1 MNHEY and CDR2 SMNVEV (reference sequence). The CDR3 contains 14 residues. The CDR3, as DNA: TGTGCCAGCAGTGCCGGGACGGGGACCTACGAGCAGTACTTC. The encoded protein is CASSAGTGTYEQYF.

The gene calls are TRBV2 and TRBJ2-7, with 8 bases fitting TRBD1. The junction had 4 bases not matched to a gene; V was cut back by 3 bases and J by 3 bases. The CDR3 has 14 amino acids. In germline, CDR1 is SNHLY, CDR2 FYNNEI. CDR3 sequence reads: CASSDQGAGYEQYF. The CDR3 DNA reads as TGTGCCAGCAGTGATCAGGGGGCAGGCTACGAGCAGTACTTC.

V usage is TRBV6-5 and J usage is TRBJ2-2, with TRBD2 identical over 10 bases. V was clipped by 2 bases and J by 3 bases; unmatched bases: 0. CDR1 and CDR2 from the germline V gene are MNHEY and SVGAGI. The CDR3 spans 15 residues. In nucleotides, the CDR3 is TGTGCCAGCAGTTACCTAGCGGGAGACACCGGGGAGCTGTTTTTT. Translated, it gives CASSYLAGDTGELFF.

This clone is medium-sized. This chain connects TRBV29-1 to TRBJ1-1; D is unresolved. This CDR3 has 15 residues. Germline CDR1 is SQVTM and CDR2 is ANQGSEA. Between the trimmed V and J ends, which lost 5 bases and 5 bases, there was a span of 21 bases. Here the CDR3 reads CSVLKESWVRTEAFF. The CDR3 DNA sequence: TGCAGCGTTTTAAAGGAGAGTTGGGTAAGGACTGAAGCTTTCTTT.

The chain carries TRBV10-1 and TRBJ1-1; D perhaps matches TRBD1 (6 bases). The CDR3 consists of 16 residues. Trimming shortened V by 0 bases and J by 1 base, and 12 bases separated the two germline ends. The germline gives CDR1 WNHNN, CDR2 SYGVQD (reference sequence). CDR3 in amino acids: CASSESGAGPNTEAFF. DNA of the CDR3: TGCGCCAGCAGTGAGTCGGGGGCAGGACCGAACACTGAAGCTTTCTTT.

The chain couples TRBV5-1 to TRBJ2-2; TRBD1 agrees at 11 bases. The junction had 4 bases not matched to a gene; V was cut back by 1 base and J by 5 bases. The germline CDR1 and CDR2 sequences are SGHRS and YFSETQ. The length of the CDR3 is 16 residues. The CDR3 DNA is TGCGCCAGCAGCTTGCTTGGGACAGGGGGGACCGGGGAGCTGTTTTTT. Protein sequence: CASSLLGTGGTGELFF. Supplemented by reference TRBV5-1 and TRBJ2-2, the full variable domain reads KAGVTQTPRYLIKTRGQQVTLSCSPISGHRSVSWYQQTPGQGLQFLFEYFSETQRNKGNFPGRFSGRQFSNSRSEMNVSTLELGDSALYLCASSLLGTGGTGELFFGEGSRLTVL.

The chain uses TRBV7-6 and TRBJ1-5; no clear D gene. Trimming took 3 bases from V and 6 from J, leaving 12 bases between them. The V gene's germline CDR1 is SGHVS and CDR2 FNYEAQ. The CDR3 has 14 amino acids. In DNA, the CDR3 is TGTGCCAGCAGCTTTGGAGCCACGGGTCAGCCCCAGCATTTT. It encodes CASSFGATGQPQHF. Filled out from reference TRBV7-6 and TRBJ1-5, the complete variable domain reads GAGVSQSPRYKVTKRGQDVALRCDPISGHVSLYWYRQALGQGPEFLTYFNYEAQQDKSGLPNDRFSAERPEGSISTLTIQRTEQRDSAMYRCASSFGATGQPQHFGDGTRLSIL.

This sequence joins TRBV27 and TRBJ1-6, with D unresolved. V was pared by 10 bases and J by 10 bases, with 17 bases between. Germline V gene data show CDR1 as MNHEY and CDR2 as SMNVEV (reference sequence). The CDR3 contains 13 residues. The CDR3 DNA reads as TGTGCCACCAGAAGGACCGCTGGATCACCCCTCCACTTT. Protein sequence: CATRRTAGSPLHF.

In this sample, this clone turned up a few times. The chain recombines TRBV7-9 with TRBJ2-1; 12 bases line up with TRBD2. With V trimmed by 4 bases and J by 8 bases, 3 bases remained unmatched. Germline CDR1 SEHNR, CDR2 FQNEAQ (reference sequence). The CDR3 runs to 14 residues. The CDR3 region has the DNA TGTGCCAGCAGCTCTAGCGGGAGGGAGGATGAGCAGTTCTTC. It codes for CASSSSGREDEQFF. The whole variable domain, filled in from reference TRBV7-9 and TRBJ2-1, reads DTGVSQNPRHKITKRGQNVTFRCDPISEHNRLYWYRQTLGQGPEFLTYFQNEAQLEKSRLLSDRFSAERPKGSFSTLEIQRTEQGDSAMYLCASSSSGREDEQFFGPGTRLTVL.

The CDR3 reads CASSGRGHEQFF. The CDR3 DNA is TGTGCCAGCAGTGGCAGGGGGCATGAGCAGTTCTTC. The V call is TRBV2, the J call TRBJ2-1; 8 positions match TRBD1. The CDR3 is 12 residues long. Germline CDR1 and CDR2: SNHLY and FYNNEI. V was pared by 4 bases and J by 8 bases, with 1 base of the junction left unmatched.

As for this clone: This same CDR3 is encoded by further DNA sequences in the sample. The chain couples TRBV5-1 to TRBJ2-7; D is possibly TRBD1 or TRBD2 (5 bases each). CDR3 length: 14 amino acids. Germline values: CDR1 SGHRS, CDR2 YFSETQ. Trimming cost V 5 bases and J 3 bases, with 15 bases left between them. CDR3 residues: CASSPALGDYEQYF. In nucleotides, the CDR3 is TGCGCCAGCAGTCCGGCGTTGGGGGACTACGAGCAGTACTTC.

This chain uses TRBV6-2 or TRBV6-3 with TRBJ1-5, with a tentative D call TRBD1 (6 bases). From germline, CDR1 is MNHEY and CDR2 SVGEGT. V lost 6 bases and J 9 bases, leaving 18 bases between the germline ends. This CDR3 spans 14 amino acids. This chain's CDR3 is CASSYSGEASPQHF. In nucleotides, the CDR3 is TGTGCCAGCAGCTATTCAGGGGAGGCATCGCCCCAGCATTTT.

The genes are TRBV6-5 and TRBJ1-6; perhaps TRBD1 as D (6 bases). The CDR3 loop spans 14 amino acids. Trimming left V 7 bases short and J 14 bases short, with 21 bases between. From germline, CDR1 is MNHEY and CDR2 SVGAGI. The CDR3 sequence: CASTGGGSGGSLHF. Written as DNA, the CDR3 is TGTGCCAGCACTGGAGGGGGGTCTGGTGGTTCCCTCCACTTT.

V and J are TRBV10-2 and TRBJ2-1; a possible D gene is TRBD1 (6 bases). CDR3 length equals 14 residues. Germline V gene data show CDR1 as WSHSY and CDR2 as SAAADI. The V and J ends lost 6 bases and 3 bases respectively, with 12 bases between them. The CDR3 coding sequence is TGCGCCAGCAGAAGAGCGACAGGCTACAATGAGCAGTTCTTC. Its protein is CASRRATGYNEQFF.